This passage covers 17 T cell receptor beta chains from one sample sequenced in a study of PD-L1 blockade in urothelial cancer. Method: immunoSEQ multiplex PCR; TCRdb's copy keeps in-frame clones and lacks some. In the table there are 80,000 to 90,000 clones, more than 75% of which are singletons. Time point: pretreatment peripheral blood. Material: PBMCs, obtained around atezolizumab (anti-PD-L1) treatment. The receptors come from a man aged 55 to 70 with urothelial cancer.

This chain connects TRBV5-1 to TRBJ2-7; 9 bases map to TRBD2. The CDR3 runs to 14 residues. Germline CDR1 reads SGHRS; CDR2 reads YFSETQ. V shed 8 bases and J 4 bases; nucleotides not matched to a gene: 10. CDR3 coding DNA: TGCGCCAGTTCCCCCGCGGGAGGGACGTACGAGCAGTACTTC. Amino acids: CASSPAGGTYEQYF.

The CDR3: CASSFGTSSGRRGVEQFF. The CDR3 region has the DNA TGTGCCAGCAGCTTTGGTACGTCTAGCGGGAGGAGGGGAGTAGAGCAGTTCTTC. The rearrangement joins TRBV7-3 to TRBJ2-1; 11 bases align to TRBD2. V lost 3 bases to trimming and J lost 10 bases; unmatched junction nucleotides: 17. The CDR3 sequence is 18 residues long. CDR1 is SGHTA, CDR2 FQGTGA, per germline.

V is TRBV11-1 and J is TRBJ2-3, with TRBD2 matching 12 bases. V shed 2 bases and J 4 bases; nucleotides not matched to a gene: 1. The CDR3 has 15 residues. Germline V gene lookup returns CDR1 SGHAT and CDR2 FQDESV (reference sequence). The CDR3 spells CASSLRLAGADTQYF. The CDR3 DNA sequence: TGTGCCAGCAGCTTACGACTAGCGGGGGCAGATACGCAGTATTTT.

The chain is built from TRBV6-1 and TRBJ1-2; no definite D call. The V end was cut by 3 bases, the J end by 2 bases, with 13 bases between. The germline V gene encodes CDR1 MNHNS and CDR2 SASEGT. CDR3 size: 15 residues. CDR3 loop: CASSEAGDLNYGYTF. CDR3 bases: TGTGCCAGCAGTGAGGCCGGCGACTTAAACTATGGCTACACCTTC.

The chain recombines TRBV7-3 with TRBJ1-1; D gene unclear. In germline, CDR1 is SGHTA, CDR2 FQGTGA. CDR3 length: 16 residues. Trimming left V 7 bases short and J 1 base short, with 19 bases between. The CDR3 loop reads CASTNGEGSWNTEAFF. DNA of the CDR3: TGTGCCAGCACCAACGGGGAGGGCAGCTGGAACACTGAAGCTTTCTTT.

The chain recombines TRBV30 with TRBJ1-2; perhaps TRBD1 as D (6 bases). Deletions cut 4 bases from V and 4 bases from J, with 16 bases between. Per the germline V gene, CDR1 is GTSNPN and CDR2 is SVGIG (reference sequence). The CDR3 covers 14 residues. CDR3 DNA: TGTGCCTGGAATTCAGGGGACGCCGTCTATGGCTACACCTTC. Protein product: CAWNSGDAVYGYTF.

The genes are TRBV6-5 and TRBJ1-1; D not certain. Trimming took off 0 bases at V and 5 bases at J, with 10 bases between the two ends. The CDR3 runs to 14 residues. Germline V CDR1 and CDR2: MNHEY, SVGAGI. The CDR3 sequence: CASSYSLFLTEAFF. The CDR3, as DNA: TGTGCCAGCAGTTACTCTCTGTTTTTAACTGAAGCTTTCTTT.

The count of this clone is one. This chain joins TRBV19 and TRBJ1-2; TRBD1 might be the D (5 bases). The CDR3 totals 15 residues. Trimming took off 6 bases at V and 7 bases at J, with 21 bases between the two ends. Germline loops: CDR1 LNHDA, CDR2 SQIVND (reference sequence). This CDR3 reads CASSQLWGGPRGYTF. Written as DNA, the CDR3 is TGTGCCAGTAGCCAACTCTGGGGGGGTCCTCGTGGCTACACCTTC.

This clone was picked up a small number of times. The genes are TRBV5-1 and TRBJ1-5; no definite D call. CDR3 length: 14 amino acids. Trimming removed 3 bases from V and 5 bases from J, with 12 bases in between. Germline assignment: CDR1 SGHRS and CDR2 YFSETQ. The CDR3 DNA reads as TGCGCCAGCAGCTCCGGGGAGGACTATCAGCCCCAGCATTTT. It encodes CASSSGEDYQPQHF. Based on the CDR3 plus reference TRBV5-1 and TRBJ1-5, the full variable domain is KAGVTQTPRYLIKTRGQQVTLSCSPISGHRSVSWYQQTPGQGLQFLFEYFSETQRNKGNFPGRFSGRQFSNSRSEMNVSTLELGDSALYLCASSSGEDYQPQHFGDGTRLSIL.

Notes on this clone: This CDR3 is also generated by other DNA sequences in the sample. J is TRBJ2-5 and V is TRBV9; maybe TRBD1 (5 bases). Germline CDR1 SGDLS, CDR2 YYNGEE. The ends were cut back, 2 bases at V and 2 bases at J, with 7 bases in the middle. This CDR3 contains 13 residues. CDR3 nucleotide sequence: TGTGCCAGCAGCGTCACAGGTCAAGAGACCCAGTACTTC. Translation gives CASSVTGQETQYF. The full variable domain, its missing parts supplied by reference TRBV9 and TRBJ2-5, is DSGVTQTPKHLITATGQRVTLRCSPRSGDLSVYWYQQSLDQGLQFLIQYYNGEERAKGNILERFSAQQFPDLHSELNLSSLELGDSALYFCASSVTGQETQYFGPGTRLLVL.

The chain has TRBV30 and TRBJ1-5; 7 positions agree with TRBD1. The junction had 5 bases not matched to a gene; V was cut back by 1 base and J by 5 bases. The CDR3 extends over 14 amino acids. CDR1 and CDR2 (germline): GTSNPN, SVGIG (reference sequence). The CDR3: CAWSEGARYQPQHF. The CDR3 DNA is TGTGCCTGGAGTGAGGGGGCTCGGTATCAGCCCCAGCATTTT.

V gene TRBV6-6 combines with J gene TRBJ1-3; 7 positions match TRBD1. Germline assignment: CDR1 MNHNY and CDR2 SVGAGI (reference sequence). V dropped 5 bases and J dropped 3; count of bases not matched to a gene: 1. The CDR3 has 13 residues. CDR3 bases: TGTGCCAGCAGTGACAGGGTTGGAAACACCATATATTTT. Translating it yields CASSDRVGNTIYF.

The chain employs TRBV5-1 and TRBJ1-2; D is unresolved. Germline CDR1 reads SGHRS; CDR2 reads YFSETQ. The CDR3 loop spans 16 amino acids. V was cut by 3 bases and J by 2 bases, with 17 bases left in between. The chain's CDR3 is CASSSRRGNSNYGYTF. DNA for the CDR3: TGCGCCAGCAGCTCCCGTCGGGGAAATTCCAACTATGGCTACACCTTC.

The chain combines TRBV9 with TRBJ1-3, with D unclear. The CDR3 is made up of 14 amino acids. Deletions cut 1 base from V and 0 bases from J, with 5 bases between. The germline gives CDR1 SGDLS, CDR2 YYNGEE. CDR3 bases: TGTGCCAGCAGCGTATCCTCCTCTGGAAACACCATATATTTT. Protein: CASSVSSSGNTIYF.

The CDR3 loop is CASSYSSGGPYNEQFF. The CDR3 bases are TGTGCCAGCAGTTACTCCTCGGGAGGGCCATACAATGAGCAGTTCTTC. The chain combines TRBV6-5 with TRBJ2-1; 8 bases are shared with TRBD2. The CDR3 loop spans 16 amino acids. Germline V lookup: CDR1 MNHEY, CDR2 SVGAGI. J was trimmed by 4 bases and V by 0 bases; bases with no gene match: 5.

The chain couples TRBV6-1 to TRBJ2-1; D is unclear. The germline gives CDR1 MNHNS, CDR2 SASEGT. The CDR3 has 12 residues. The V end was cut by 0 bases, the J end by 7 bases, with 4 bases between. The CDR3 is CASSEAVNEQFF. The CDR3 bases are TGTGCCAGCAGTGAAGCTGTAAATGAGCAGTTCTTC.

The chain is built from TRBV18 and TRBJ2-1, with D perhaps matching TRBD2 (7 bases). Germline V gene data show CDR1 as KGHSH and CDR2 as LQKENI. The V and J ends lost 4 bases and 7 bases respectively, with 14 bases between them. The CDR3 has 14 amino acids. The CDR3 region has the DNA TGTGCCAGCTCACGGAACGGGGGGCCGAATGAGCAGTTCTTC. This translates into CASSRNGGPNEQFF.